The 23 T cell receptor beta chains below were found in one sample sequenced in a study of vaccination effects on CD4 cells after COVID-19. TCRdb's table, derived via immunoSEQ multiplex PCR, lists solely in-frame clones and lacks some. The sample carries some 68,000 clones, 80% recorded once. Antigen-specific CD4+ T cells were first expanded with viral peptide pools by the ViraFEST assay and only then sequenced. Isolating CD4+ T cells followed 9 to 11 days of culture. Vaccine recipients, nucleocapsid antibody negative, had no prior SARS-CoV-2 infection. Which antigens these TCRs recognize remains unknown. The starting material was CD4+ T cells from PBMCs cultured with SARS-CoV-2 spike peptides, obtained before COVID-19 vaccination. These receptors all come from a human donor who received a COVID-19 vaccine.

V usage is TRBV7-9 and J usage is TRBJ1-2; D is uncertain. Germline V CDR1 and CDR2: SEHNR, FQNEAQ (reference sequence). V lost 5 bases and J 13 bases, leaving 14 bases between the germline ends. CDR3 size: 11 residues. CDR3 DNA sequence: TGTGCCAGCAGCAACCGGACCATCTGCACCTTC. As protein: CASSNRTICTF.

DNA of the CDR3: TGTGCCACCAGTGCGACAGAAATATCACTAGCGGGGGTTTCAGATACGCAGTATTTT. As protein: CATSATEISLAGVSDTQYF. V usage is TRBV24-1 and J usage is TRBJ2-3, with 11 bases matching TRBD2. The CDR3 spans 19 residues. J was trimmed by 4 bases and V by 5 bases; bases with no gene match: 16. Germline values: CDR1 KGHDR, CDR2 SFDVKD.

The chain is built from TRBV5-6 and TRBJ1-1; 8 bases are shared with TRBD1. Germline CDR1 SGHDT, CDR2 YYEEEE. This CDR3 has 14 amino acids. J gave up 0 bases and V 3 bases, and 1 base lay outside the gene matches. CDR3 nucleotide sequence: TGTGCCAGCAGCTCGGACAGGGTGAACACTGAAGCTTTCTTT. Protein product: CASSSDRVNTEAFF.

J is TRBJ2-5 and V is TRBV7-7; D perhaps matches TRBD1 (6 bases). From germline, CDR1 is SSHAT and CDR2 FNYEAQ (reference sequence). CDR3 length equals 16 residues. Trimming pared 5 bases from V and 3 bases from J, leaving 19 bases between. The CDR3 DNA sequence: TGTGCCAGCAGCACCCGGGGACAAGACTTAAAAGAGACCCAGTACTTC. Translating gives CASSTRGQDLKETQYF.

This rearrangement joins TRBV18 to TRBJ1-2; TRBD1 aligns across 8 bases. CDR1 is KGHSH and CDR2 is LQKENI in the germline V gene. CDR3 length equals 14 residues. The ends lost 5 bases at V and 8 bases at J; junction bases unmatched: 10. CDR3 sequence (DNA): TGTGCCAGCTCAGAAACCACAGGGGGTGGAGGCTACACCTTC. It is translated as CASSETTGGGGYTF.

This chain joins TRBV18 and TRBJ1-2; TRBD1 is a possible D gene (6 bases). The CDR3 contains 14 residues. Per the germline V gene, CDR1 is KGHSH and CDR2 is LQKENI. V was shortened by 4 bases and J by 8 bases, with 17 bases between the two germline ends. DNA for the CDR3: TGTGCCAGCTCACTACAAAAATACAGGGTCGGCTACACCTTC. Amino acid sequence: CASSLQKYRVGYTF.

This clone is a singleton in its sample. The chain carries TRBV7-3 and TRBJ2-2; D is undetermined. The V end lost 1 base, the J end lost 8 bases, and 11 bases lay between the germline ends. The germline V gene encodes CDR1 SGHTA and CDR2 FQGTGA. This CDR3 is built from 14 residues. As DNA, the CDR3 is TGTGCCAGCAGCTTAATTGGAGCACAGGGGGAGCTGTTTTTT. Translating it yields CASSLIGAQGELFF. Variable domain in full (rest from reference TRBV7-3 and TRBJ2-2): GAGVSQTPSNKVTEKGKYVELRCDPISGHTALYWYRQSLGQGPEFLIYFQGTGAADDSGLPNDRFFAVRPEGSVSTLKIQRTERGDSAVYLCASSLIGAQGELFFGEGSRLTVL.

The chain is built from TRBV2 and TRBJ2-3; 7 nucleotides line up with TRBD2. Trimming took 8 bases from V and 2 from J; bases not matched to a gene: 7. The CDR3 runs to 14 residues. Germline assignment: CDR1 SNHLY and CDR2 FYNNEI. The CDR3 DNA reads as TGTGCCAGCGTCCCGGGACTAAACACAGATACGCAGTATTTT. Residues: CASVPGLNTDTQYF. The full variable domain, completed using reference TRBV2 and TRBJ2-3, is EPEVTQTPSHQVTQMGQEVILRCVPISNHLYFYWYRQILGQKVEFLVSFYNNEISEKSEIFDDQFSVERPDGSNFTLKIRSTKLEDSAMYFCASVPGLNTDTQYFGPGTRLTVL.

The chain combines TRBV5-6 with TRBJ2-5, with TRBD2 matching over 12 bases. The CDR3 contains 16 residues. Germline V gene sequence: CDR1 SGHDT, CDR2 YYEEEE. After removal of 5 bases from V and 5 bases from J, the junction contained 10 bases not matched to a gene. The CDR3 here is CASRGLAGTVGETQYF. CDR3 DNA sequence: TGTGCCAGCAGAGGACTAGCGGGGACCGTAGGGGAGACCCAGTACTTC.

The CDR3 nucleotides are TGTGCCAGCTCACTGACAGCTAACTATGGCTACACCTTC. Translating it yields CASSLTANYGYTF. This chain links TRBV18 with TRBJ1-2; TRBD1 is a possible D gene (5 bases). CDR1 KGHSH and CDR2 LQKENI come from the germline V gene. V shed 4 bases and J shed 0 bases, with 6 bases lying between them. The CDR3 spans 13 residues.

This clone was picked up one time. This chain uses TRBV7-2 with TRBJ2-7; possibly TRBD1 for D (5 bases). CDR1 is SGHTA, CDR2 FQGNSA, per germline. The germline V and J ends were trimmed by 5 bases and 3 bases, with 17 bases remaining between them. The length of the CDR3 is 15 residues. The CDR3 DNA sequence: TGTGCCAGCAGCCCCAAAGAAGGGGCAGTCTACGAGCAGTACGTC. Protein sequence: CASSPKEGAVYEQYV.

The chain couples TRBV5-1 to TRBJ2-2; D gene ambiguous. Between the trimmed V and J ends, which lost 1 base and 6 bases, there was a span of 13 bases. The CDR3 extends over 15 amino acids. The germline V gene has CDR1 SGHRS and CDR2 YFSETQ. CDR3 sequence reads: CASSLSASHSGELFF. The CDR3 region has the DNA TGCGCCAGCAGCTTGTCCGCGTCCCACTCCGGGGAGCTGTTTTTT.

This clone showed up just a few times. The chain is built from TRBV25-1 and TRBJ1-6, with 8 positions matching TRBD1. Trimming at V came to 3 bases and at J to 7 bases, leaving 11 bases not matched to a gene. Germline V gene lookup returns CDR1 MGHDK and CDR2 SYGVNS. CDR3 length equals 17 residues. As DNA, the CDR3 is TGTGCCAGCAGTGACTCTCGAAAACAGGGGGTGAATTCACCCCTCCACTTT. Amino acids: CASSDSRKQGVNSPLHF.

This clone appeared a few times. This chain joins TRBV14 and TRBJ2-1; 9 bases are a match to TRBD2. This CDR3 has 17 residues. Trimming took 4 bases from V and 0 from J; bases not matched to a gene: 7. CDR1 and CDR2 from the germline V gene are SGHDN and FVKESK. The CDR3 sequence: CASSPLAGLSSYNEQFF. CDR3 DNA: TGTGCCAGCAGCCCGCTAGCGGGGCTAAGCTCCTACAATGAGCAGTTCTTC.

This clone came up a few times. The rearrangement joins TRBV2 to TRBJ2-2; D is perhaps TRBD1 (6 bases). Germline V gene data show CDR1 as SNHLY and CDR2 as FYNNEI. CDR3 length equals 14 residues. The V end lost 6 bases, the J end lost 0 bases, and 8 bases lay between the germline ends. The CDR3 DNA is TGTGCCAGCAGACAGGGTACGAACACCGGGGAGCTGTTTTTT. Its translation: CASRQGTNTGELFF.

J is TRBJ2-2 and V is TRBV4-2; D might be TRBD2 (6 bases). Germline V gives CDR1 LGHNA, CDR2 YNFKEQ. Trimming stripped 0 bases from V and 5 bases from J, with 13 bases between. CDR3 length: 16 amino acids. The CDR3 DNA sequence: TGTGCCAGCAGCCAAGAATCTAGCGAGGTGACCGGGGAGCTGTTTTTT. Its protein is CASSQESSEVTGELFF.

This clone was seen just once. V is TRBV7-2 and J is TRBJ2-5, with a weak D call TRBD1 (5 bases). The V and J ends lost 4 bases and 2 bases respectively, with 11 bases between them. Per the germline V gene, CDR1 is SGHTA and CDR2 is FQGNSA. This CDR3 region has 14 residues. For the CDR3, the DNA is TGTGCCAGCAGCTCTTTTAGGGGACAAGAGACCCAGTACTTC. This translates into CASSSFRGQETQYF.

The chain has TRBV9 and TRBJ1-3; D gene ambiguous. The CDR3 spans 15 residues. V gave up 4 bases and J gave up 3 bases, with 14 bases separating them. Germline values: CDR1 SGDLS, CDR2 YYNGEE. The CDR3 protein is CASSPRSDLGNTIYF. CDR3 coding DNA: TGTGCCAGCAGCCCCCGTAGCGACCTTGGAAACACCATATATTTT.

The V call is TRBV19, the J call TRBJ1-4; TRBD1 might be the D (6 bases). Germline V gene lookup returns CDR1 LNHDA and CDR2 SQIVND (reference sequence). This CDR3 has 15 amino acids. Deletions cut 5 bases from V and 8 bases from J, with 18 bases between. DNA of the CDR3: TGTGCCAGTAGTGACAGACAGGTTGGGGGGGAAAAACTGTTTTTT. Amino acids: CASSDRQVGGEKLFF.

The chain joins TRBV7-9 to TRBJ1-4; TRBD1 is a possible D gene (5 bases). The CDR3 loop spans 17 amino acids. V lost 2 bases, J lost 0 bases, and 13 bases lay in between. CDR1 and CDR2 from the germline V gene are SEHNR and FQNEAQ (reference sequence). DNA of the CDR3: TGTGCCAGCAGCTTAAGGCCGGGGCAGGCAACTAATGAAAAACTGTTTTTT. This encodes CASSLRPGQATNEKLFF.

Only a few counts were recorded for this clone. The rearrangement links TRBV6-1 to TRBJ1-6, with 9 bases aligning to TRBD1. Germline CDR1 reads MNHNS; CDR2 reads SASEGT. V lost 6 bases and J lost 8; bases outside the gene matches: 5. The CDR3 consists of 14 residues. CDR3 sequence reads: CASRRQGEDSPLHF. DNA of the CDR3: TGTGCCAGCAGAAGACAGGGGGAGGATTCACCCCTCCACTTT.

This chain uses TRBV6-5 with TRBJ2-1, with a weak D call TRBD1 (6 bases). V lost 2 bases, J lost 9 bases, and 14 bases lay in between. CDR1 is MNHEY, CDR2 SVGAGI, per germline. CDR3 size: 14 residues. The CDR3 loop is CASSYDQGWGEQFF. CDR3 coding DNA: TGTGCCAGCAGTTACGACCAGGGGTGGGGTGAGCAGTTCTTC.

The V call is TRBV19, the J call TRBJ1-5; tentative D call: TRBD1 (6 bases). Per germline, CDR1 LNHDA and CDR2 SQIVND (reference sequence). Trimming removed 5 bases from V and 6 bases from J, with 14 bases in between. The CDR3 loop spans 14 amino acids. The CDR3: CASSPYRDRQPQHF. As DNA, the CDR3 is TGTGCCAGTAGTCCCTACAGGGACCGTCAGCCCCAGCATTTT.